Here is one T cell receptor beta chain with its context. The sample is drawn from a study of control samples from healthy donors and cancer patients. Profiled with immunoSEQ multiplex PCR; TCRdb holds only in-frame clones, not every one. Of some 130,000 clones detected, around 90% appear once; the ten largest clones hold approximately 6%. V was pared by 8 bases and J by 5 bases, with 8 bases of the junction left unmatched. Germline V lookup: CDR1 MNHEY, CDR2 SMNVEV (reference sequence). The CDR3 is made up of 14 amino acids. The receptor's source is a man between 18 and 29 years old in good health. J is TRBJ2-2 and V is TRBV27; TRBD1 matches 7 bases. Material for sequencing was blood. The CDR3 DNA sequence: TGTGCCAGCGCAGAGACAGGGCTTACCGGGGAGCTGTTTTTT. Amino acid sequence: CASAETGLTGELFF.